This T cell receptor beta chain derives from a study of T cell responses to AZD1222 COVID-19 vaccine. Study results and caveats: Close to half of all spike-specific TCRs reportedly target regions of the variants that are unmutated. Recipients of AZD1222 seropositive at baseline numbered only 5 to 7. Repertoire collection took place solely once the T cell response had peaked.

Trimming shortened V by 5 bases and J by 7 bases, and 10 bases separated the two germline ends. This CDR3 region has 13 residues. Germline CDR1 reads SGHRS; CDR2 reads YFSETQ. The protocol was immunoSEQ multiplex PCR, while the TCRdb copy is restricted to in-frame clones and leaves out a portion. This sample has some 150,000 clones; almost 85% occur once, and the top ten carry less than 9.5%. On this clone: Its antigen is not identified.

This sequence was found in an adult who received the MenACWY meningococcal vaccine as a control. The chain combines TRBV5-1 with TRBJ1-6, with D perhaps TRBD1 (5 bases). Source: peripheral blood, taken 28 days after the second dose of the MenACWY control vaccine. The CDR3 is CASRDNQNSPLHF. In DNA, the CDR3 is TGCGCCAGCAGGGACAACCAAAATTCACCCCTCCACTTT.